What follows are 5 T cell receptor beta chains derived from one specimen sequenced in a study of cytomegalovirus exposure and HLA in healthy donors. With 60 Vbeta and 13 Jbeta primers, the PCR was carried out. Measured with immunoSEQ multiplex PCR; TCRdb has only the in-frame clones, and not every one. The sample shows more than 140,000 clones, about four fifths of them seen only once. The sample consisted of PBMCs. These receptors were collected from a young man in good health and CMV-seropositive.

The chain uses TRBV27 and TRBJ2-7, with TRBD1 identical over 9 bases. The germline V gene has CDR1 MNHEY and CDR2 SMNVEV (reference sequence). With 0 bases clipped from V and 6 bases from J, the junction kept 3 bases outside the gene matches. The CDR3 is 14 amino acids. The CDR3 nucleotides read TGTGCCAGCAGTTTATCGGGACAGGGTGGCGAGCAGTACTTC. Amino acids: CASSLSGQGGEQYF.

The J gene is TRBJ2-7, the V gene TRBV29-1, with D perhaps TRBD1 (6 bases). In germline, CDR1 is SQVTM, CDR2 ANQGSEA. The CDR3 is 11 residues long. V lost 5 bases and J lost 4, with 9 bases in between. CDR3 in DNA: TGCAGCGTTCGGACAGATTACGAGCAGTACTTC. As protein: CSVRTDYEQYF.

The rearrangement uses TRBV18 and TRBJ2-2, with TRBD2 identical over 7 bases. CDR3 length: 15 amino acids. The germline V gene encodes CDR1 KGHSH and CDR2 LQKENI. J gave up 0 bases and V 6 bases, and 4 bases lay outside the gene matches. The CDR3 is CASSQLATNTGELFF. The CDR3 DNA follows: TGTGCCAGCTCCCAACTAGCGACGAACACCGGGGAGCTGTTTTTT.

The chain combines TRBV19 with TRBJ1-1, with TRBD1 as a possible D gene (5 bases). CDR3 length equals 15 residues. Germline V gene lookup returns CDR1 LNHDA and CDR2 SQIVND (reference sequence). The germline V and J ends were trimmed by 7 bases and 4 bases, with 19 bases remaining between them. This CDR3 is CASTPGTPKGTEAFF. The CDR3 nucleotides are TGTGCCAGTACCCCGGGGACTCCCAAGGGCACTGAAGCTTTCTTT.

The rearrangement links TRBV5-1 to TRBJ2-7, with 9 bases that match TRBD1. V trimming: 4 bases; J trimming: 5 bases; junction bases outside the gene matches: 7. CDR1 is SGHRS, CDR2 YFSETQ, per germline. There are 14 residues in the CDR3. The CDR3 is CASSIRDRVNEQYF. CDR3 nucleotide sequence: TGCGCCAGCAGCATACGGGACAGGGTCAACGAGCAGTACTTC.